One and the same sample provided the 17 T cell receptor beta chains below, sequenced in a study of T-cell reconstitution after alpha-beta-depleted transplantation in children. Unique molecular identifiers were incorporated into the prepared TCRbeta library. TCRdb fed the PCR reads into MiXCR, producing one record per CDR3 protein. The data contain roughly 610,000 distinct CDR3 sequences, about 10% of them singletons. This sample comprised PBMCs from the stem cell graft donor, obtained from the stem cell graft. The receptors originated from a human donor who donated a stem cell graft to a child with acute myeloid leukemia.

V usage is TRBV20-1 and J usage is TRBJ1-4, with 7 bases identical to TRBD1. V gave up 0 bases and J gave up 7 bases; unmatched junction bases: 8. CDR1 and CDR2 from the germline V gene are DFQATT and SNEGSKA (reference sequence). CDR3 size: 15 residues. The CDR3 loop reads CSARETQGIFEKLFF. In nucleotides, the CDR3 is TGCAGTGCTAGAGAAACACAGGGGATCTTTGAAAAACTGTTTTTT.

The chain couples TRBV25-1 to TRBJ2-7, with D possibly matching TRBD1 (6 bases). The V end lost 2 bases, the J end lost 8 bases, and 19 bases lay between the germline ends. The CDR3 extends over 15 amino acids. CDR1 is MGHDK, CDR2 SYGVNS, per germline. The CDR3 reads CASSEAGAGLTKQYF. CDR3 DNA: TGTGCCAGCAGTGAAGCAGGGGCAGGGCTTACGAAGCAGTACTTC.

The chain has TRBV6-4 and TRBJ1-5; D remains ambiguous. CDR1 is MRHNA and CDR2 is SNTAGT in the germline V gene. V was pared by 2 bases and J by 2 bases, with 16 bases between. The CDR3 length is 17 residues. The CDR3 region is CASSDMPRELGNQPQHF. The CDR3 DNA reads TGTGCCAGCAGTGACATGCCCCGGGAATTGGGCAATCAGCCCCAGCATTTT.

This clonotype was detected a few times. The chain combines TRBV27 with TRBJ2-3, with 10 bases aligning to TRBD2. Germline loops: CDR1 MNHEY, CDR2 SMNVEV (reference sequence). The length of the CDR3 is 19 residues. V was clipped by 2 bases and J by 0 bases; unmatched bases: 11. The chain's CDR3 is CASSLRRGGSGRSTDTQYF. CDR3 bases: TGTGCCAGCAGTTTACGACGGGGTGGTAGCGGGAGGAGCACAGATACGCAGTATTTT.

This clonotype has a count of ten or more. CDR3 loop: CSAGTDRVKNNEQFF. The CDR3 DNA sequence: TGCAGCGCAGGAACGGACAGGGTGAAGAACAATGAGCAGTTCTTC. The chain joins TRBV29-1 to TRBJ2-1; 8 nucleotides match TRBD1. CDR3 length: 15 residues. With V trimmed by 7 bases and J by 5 bases, 13 bases remained unmatched. Germline CDR1 and CDR2: SQVTM and ANQGSEA.

The chain has TRBV12-3 or TRBV12-4 and TRBJ2-5; D gene uncertain. The CDR3 length is 12 residues. Trimming stripped 8 bases from V and 5 bases from J, with 12 bases between. For the CDR3, the DNA is TGTGCCAGCCGTTACGCAGGCGAGACCCAGTACTTC. Residues: CASRYAGETQYF.

With respect to this clonotype: Being one base from a much bigger clone, this may be a read error. This chain connects TRBV3-1 to TRBJ2-6, with D possibly TRBD2 on 5 matching bases. CDR3 length: 18 residues. Germline V gene data show CDR1 as LGHDT and CDR2 as YNNKEL (reference sequence). The CDR3 DNA follows: TGTGCCTGCAGTTCCTGGGGAGATTTGAGCTCTGGGGCCAACGTCCTGACTTTC. As protein: CACSSWGDLSSGANVLTF.

The chain joins TRBV11-2 to TRBJ2-1; D is ambiguous. CDR1 is SGHAT, CDR2 FQNNGV, per germline. Trimming stripped 5 bases from V and 4 bases from J, with 18 bases between. The CDR3 is made up of 16 amino acids. This CDR3 reads CASSHGTVALYNEQFF. Written as DNA, the CDR3 is TGTGCCAGCAGCCATGGAACTGTGGCTCTATACAATGAGCAGTTCTTC.

A remark on this clonotype: The junction departs from the called germline gene at one end, perhaps through a read error. The chain is built from TRBV12-3 or TRBV12-4 and TRBJ1-1; 8 nucleotides line up with TRBD1. The CDR3 consists of 17 residues. CDR3 amino acids: CASTSWKAGGWNTEAYF. The CDR3 coding sequence is TGTGCCAGCACCTCTTGGAAGGCAGGGGGCTGGAACACTGAAGCTTACTTT.

This clonotype was counted many times. The genes are TRBV12-3 or TRBV12-4 and TRBJ2-3; D possibly corresponds to TRBD2 (5 bases). The CDR3 runs 14 residues. V shed 1 base and J shed 2 bases, with 7 bases lying between them. The CDR3 spells CASSLGTPTDTQYF. In DNA, the CDR3 is TGTGCCAGCAGTTTAGGGACTCCCACAGATACGCAGTATTTT.

The chain has TRBV10-3 and TRBJ2-2; D ambiguous. Germline lookup yields CDR1 ENHRY and CDR2 SYGVKD. The CDR3 extends over 13 amino acids. Trimming stripped 2 bases from V and 1 base from J, with 2 bases between. The CDR3 is CAISEQNTGELFF. CDR3 nucleotide sequence: TGTGCCATCAGTGAGCAGAACACCGGGGAGCTGTTTTTT.

The genes are TRBV6-2 or TRBV6-3 and TRBJ2-3; 11 bases match TRBD2. The CDR3 contains 18 residues. Looked up from germline, CDR1 is MNHEY and CDR2 is SVGEGT. The ends lost 2 bases at V and 5 bases at J; junction bases unmatched: 12. CDR3 sequence reads: CASSYTPRLAGSGDTQYF. CDR3 DNA sequence: TGTGCCAGCAGTTACACCCCGAGACTAGCGGGATCGGGAGATACGCAGTATTTT.

This clonotype has more than one count but fewer than ten. CDR3 bases: TGTGCCAGCAGCTCCCAGGGGGACTTATCCTTAGAGCAGTACTTC. This sequence encodes CASSSQGDLSLEQYF. The chain combines TRBV9 with TRBJ2-7; D might be TRBD1 (7 bases). Germline assignment: CDR1 SGDLS and CDR2 YYNGEE. This CDR3 has 15 amino acids. V was trimmed by 4 bases and J by 7 bases, leaving 21 bases between them.

In its sample, this clonotype was seen a few times. The chain has TRBV3-1 and TRBJ2-5; 9 nucleotides align to TRBD1. The CDR3 consists of 18 residues. The germline CDR1 and CDR2 sequences are LGHDT and YNNKEL (reference sequence). The J segment lost 7 bases and the V segment lost 3 bases, leaving 18 bases of the junction unmatched. The CDR3 loop reads CASSHGLGTGTGLGTQYF. The CDR3 DNA is TGTGCCAGCAGCCATGGCCTTGGCACCGGGACAGGGCTTGGGACCCAGTACTTC.

This chain connects TRBV5-5 to TRBJ1-5; 8 bases map to TRBD1. Germline CDR1 SGHKS, CDR2 YYEKEE (reference sequence). The junction had 3 bases not matched to a gene; V was cut back by 1 base and J by 3 bases. This CDR3 has 15 residues. CDR3 sequence (DNA): TGTGCCAGCAGCTTGTTGACAGGGGACAATCAGCCCCAGCATTTT. This gives the protein CASSLLTGDNQPQHF.

This clonotype was observed a few times. The chain recombines TRBV2 with TRBJ2-5; 8 positions match TRBD2. Germline V gives CDR1 SNHLY, CDR2 FYNNEI. Trimming at V came to 7 bases and at J to 2 bases, leaving 12 bases not matched to a gene. This CDR3 region has 16 residues. The CDR3: CASTTGAGGVQETQYF. In DNA form, the CDR3 reads TGTGCCAGCACCACCGGGGCGGGAGGAGTGCAAGAGACCCAGTACTTC.

This clonotype was seen a few times. The chain uses TRBV7-2 and TRBJ2-1, with D perhaps given as TRBD1 or TRBD2 (6 bases each). Germline V gene lookup returns CDR1 SGHTA and CDR2 FQGNSA. Trimming took 4 bases from V and 3 from J, leaving 16 bases between them. The CDR3 length is 16 residues. CDR3 amino acids: CASSSGPGAVYNEQFF. CDR3 nucleotides: TGTGCCAGCAGCTCCGGACCGGGGGCGGTCTACAATGAGCAGTTCTTC.